The TCR beta chain described here comes from a study of blood T cells in healthy people across ages. There are a few counts of this clonotype. Its antigen is as yet unknown. CDR3 length equals 13 residues. V was trimmed by 7 bases and J by 0 bases, leaving 10 bases between them. Germline lookup yields CDR1 MNHEY and CDR2 SVGEGT. General observations from the study: While age rose, TCR beta diversity per million T cells dropped in a roughly linear way.

A J-beta primer mix and a sample-barcoded 5' primer were used in a second PCR of roughly 7 to 12 cycles. TCRdb passed the 5' RACE reads through MiXCR, listing each CDR3 protein once. The sample gives approximately 800,000 distinct CDR3 sequences, less than 60% of which show up once; roughly 18% is in the top ten. There were at least 5.5 micrograms of total RNA extracted from every sample. Source material: blood. V gene TRBV6-2 or TRBV6-3 combines with J gene TRBJ2-7; D may match TRBD1 or TRBD2 (5 bases each). This sequence originates from a man of 80 years or more in good health. This CDR3 reads CASNPGPSYEQYF. In DNA, the CDR3 is TGTGCCAGCAATCCGGGGCCCTCCTACGAGCAGTACTTC.